Listed here are 6 T cell receptor beta chains from one sample, sequenced in a study of blood T cells in healthy people across ages. A second 7 to 11 cycle PCR used barcoded and J-beta primers. In TCRdb, the 5' RACE reads were re-called with MiXCR into one record per CDR3 protein. The sample carries around 800,000 distinct CDR3 sequences, about a quarter recorded once. These data are also associated with another study on T cells of mothers and their children.

What was sequenced was blood. The receptor source for this set is a boy aged 5-17 years in good health.

In this sample, this clonotype turned up a few times. This chain joins TRBV5-5 and TRBJ1-5; possibly TRBD1 for D (6 bases). The germline CDR1 and CDR2 sequences are SGHKS and YYEKEE (reference sequence). This CDR3 is 14 amino acids long. Trimming stripped 5 bases from V and 4 bases from J, with 13 bases between. The CDR3 DNA sequence: TGTGCCAGCAGTCTGGACAGTTTAAATCAGCCCCAGCATTTT. Translation: CASSLDSLNQPQHF.

V and J are TRBV2 and TRBJ2-7; D remains unclear. Looked up from germline, CDR1 is SNHLY and CDR2 is FYNNEI. Trimming left V 3 bases short and J 3 bases short, with 6 bases between. This CDR3 region has 12 residues. This CDR3 is CASSEWLYEQYF. The CDR3 nucleotides read TGTGCCAGCAGTGAGTGGCTCTACGAGCAGTACTTC.

This chain joins TRBV28 and TRBJ2-5; D is perhaps TRBD1 (6 bases). V lost 7 bases to trimming and J lost 5 bases, with 11 bases between them. In germline, CDR1 is MDHEN, CDR2 SYDVKM. The CDR3 covers 12 residues. The CDR3 nucleotides read TGTGCCAGCAAACAGGGTTCGGAGACCCAGTACTTC. It codes for CASKQGSETQYF.

In regard to this clonotype: At one of its ends the junction is not consistent with the germline gene, which may arise from a read error. V and J are TRBV5-4 and TRBJ2-5, with 10 positions matching TRBD2. Near its end, the DNA agrees better with TRBJ2-1, so the J call may be wrong. CDR1 is SGHNT, CDR2 YYREEE, per germline (reference sequence). The CDR3 covers 15 residues. The DNA of the CDR3 is TGTGCCAGCAGCTTGGTACTAGCGGGGTACAATGGGCAGTTCTTC. This translates into CASSLVLAGYNGQFF.

This clonotype was observed a handful of times. The rearrangement uses TRBV6-5 and TRBJ1-2, with D maybe TRBD1 (6 bases). CDR3 length equals 15 residues. Trimming removed 0 bases at V and 8 bases at J, with 16 bases between. In germline, CDR1 is MNHEY, CDR2 SVGAGI. The CDR3 sequence is CASSYSRGGSRGYTF. The CDR3 nucleotides are TGTGCCAGCAGTTACTCGAGAGGGGGGTCACGAGGCTACACCTTC.

This clonotype was recorded a few times. The gene calls are TRBV15 and TRBJ2-7, with no clear D. There are 14 residues in the CDR3. Germline V gene sequence: CDR1 LNHNV, CDR2 YYDKDF (reference sequence). V was pared by 5 bases and J by 1 base, with 12 bases between. CDR3 sequence: CATSRGAQSYEQYF. In DNA, the CDR3 is TGTGCCACCAGCCGAGGAGCGCAGTCCTACGAGCAGTACTTC.